The 23 T cell receptor beta chains in this list originate from one sample, sequenced in a study of CD8+CD57+ T cells in acquired aplastic anemia. Patients selected for sequencing had displayed CD8+CD57+ cell expansion by flow cytometry. Genomic DNA acted as the template from which TCR beta VDJ combination and CDR3 sequence profiling were carried out. TCRdb reanalysed the reads using MiXCR and keeps one entry per CDR3 protein. The data hold about 180,000 distinct CDR3 sequences, with 63% observed a single time. Material for sequencing was sorted CD4+, CD8+, or CD8+CD57+ T cells (not recorded which) from PBMCs. These receptors came from a human donor with aplastic anemia.

This chain connects TRBV10-3 to TRBJ2-3; no clear D. The CDR3 runs 13 residues. The V gene's germline CDR1 is ENHRY and CDR2 SYGVKD. Trimming took off 7 bases at V and 3 bases at J, with 11 bases between the two ends. CDR3 amino acids: CAITKGLTDTQYF. CDR3 coding DNA: TGTGCCATCACGAAGGGTTTGACAGATACGCAGTATTTT.

CDR3 DNA sequence: TGTGCCAGCAGCTCTACCACTGGGACAGGGAAGGGCTACACCTTC. This translates into CASSSTTGTGKGYTF. The chain employs TRBV5-6 and TRBJ1-2; TRBD1 agrees at 9 bases. The germline CDR1 and CDR2 sequences are SGHDT and YYEEEE. The CDR3 is 15 residues long. The V and J ends lost 3 bases and 8 bases, in that order; junction bases with no gene match: 11.

The chain recombines TRBV19 with TRBJ1-5; 7 nucleotides align to TRBD1. The junction had 14 bases not matched to a gene; V was cut back by 7 bases and J by 2 bases. Germline V gene data show CDR1 as LNHDA and CDR2 as SQIVND (reference sequence). The CDR3 extends over 17 amino acids. CDR3 residues: CASTPRDSGLGNQPQHF. As DNA, the CDR3 is TGTGCCAGTACCCCAAGGGACAGCGGGTTGGGCAATCAGCCCCAGCATTTT.

The table lists this clonotype with a few counts. Possible read error: a much larger clone is one base away. The rearrangement uses TRBV4-1 and TRBJ1-1; a weak D match, TRBD1 (6 bases). V lost 2 bases, J lost 5 bases, and 15 bases lay in between. The CDR3 length is 15 residues. Per germline, CDR1 MGHRA and CDR2 YSYEKL. CDR3 region: CASSQQGGRETEAFF. The CDR3 DNA sequence: TGCGCCAGCAGCCAACAAGGGGGAAGGGAGACTGAAGCTTTCTTT.

J is TRBJ1-1 and V is TRBV15; 7 bases fit TRBD1. V lost 3 bases and J lost 8; bases outside the gene matches: 9. CDR3 size: 14 residues. Looked up from germline, CDR1 is LNHNV and CDR2 is YYDKDF (reference sequence). For the CDR3, the DNA is TGTGCCACCAGCAGGCGAGGGGGCCTACAAGAAGCTTTCTTT. It yields the protein CATSRRGGLQEAFF.

This clonotype was recorded at least ten times. The V call is TRBV7-9, the J call TRBJ2-1; 8 positions match TRBD1. The V gene end was trimmed by 3 bases and the J gene end by 6 bases; junction bases not matched to a gene: 7. The CDR3 length is 15 residues. The V gene's germline CDR1 is SEHNR and CDR2 FQNEAQ (reference sequence). This chain's CDR3 is CASSFVQGDFNEQFF. CDR3 DNA sequence: TGTGCCAGCAGCTTCGTACAGGGGGACTTCAATGAGCAGTTCTTC. Together with reference TRBV7-9 and TRBJ2-1, the CDR3 gives the full variable domain: DTGVSQNPRHKITKRGQNVTFRCDPISEHNRLYWYRQTLGQGPEFLTYFQNEAQLEKSRLLSDRFSAERPKGSFSTLEIQRTEQGDSAMYLCASSFVQGDFNEQFFGPGTRLTVL.

This clonotype was recorded at least ten times. The chain carries TRBV19 and TRBJ1-2; possible D gene TRBD1, 5 bases. CDR1 and CDR2 (germline): LNHDA, SQIVND (reference sequence). The CDR3 extends over 17 amino acids. V lost 0 bases and J 4 bases, leaving 18 bases between the germline ends. CDR3 protein: CASSIDLPSRQLYGYTF. CDR3 nucleotides: TGTGCCAGTAGTATAGATCTTCCCTCCCGACAGCTCTATGGCTACACCTTC.

The chain uses TRBV5-1 and TRBJ1-1; D is possibly TRBD1 (5 bases). Germline V gene sequence: CDR1 SGHRS, CDR2 YFSETQ. The V gene lost 3 bases and the J gene lost 0 bases, with 12 bases spanning the gap. CDR3 length: 15 amino acids. The CDR3 sequence is CASSSGGTMNTEAFF. The CDR3 DNA sequence: TGCGCCAGCAGCTCCGGTGGGACCATGAACACTGAAGCTTTCTTT.

The rearrangement uses TRBV25-1 and TRBJ2-2; tentatively, D is TRBD1 (6 bases). There are 15 residues in the CDR3. Trimming took off 3 bases at V and 8 bases at J, with 16 bases between the two ends. CDR1 and CDR2 from the germline V gene are MGHDK and SYGVNS. The CDR3 sequence: CASSDLRDIGGELFF. As DNA, the CDR3 is TGTGCCAGCAGTGACCTACGGGACATCGGTGGGGAGCTGTTTTTT. Using reference TRBV25-1 and TRBJ2-2 for the parts outside the CDR3, the full variable domain is EADIYQTPRYLVIGTGKKITLECSQTMGHDKMYWYQQDPGMELHLIHYSYGVNSTEKGDLSSESTVSRIRTEHFPLTLESARPSHTSQYLCASSDLRDIGGELFFGEGSRLTVL.

This clonotype was seen only a few times. The gene calls are TRBV10-3 and TRBJ2-5; D is ambiguous. V was trimmed by 2 bases and J by 2 bases, leaving 9 bases between them. Germline V gene sequence: CDR1 ENHRY, CDR2 SYGVKD. This CDR3 has 14 residues. The CDR3 region has the DNA TGTGCCATCAGTGAGGGAGAGTCGCAAGAGACCCAGTACTTC. Translated: CAISEGESQETQYF.

This chain uses TRBV29-1 with TRBJ2-7; 7 nucleotides match TRBD2. This CDR3 spans 16 amino acids. The V and J ends lost 1 base and 4 bases, in that order; junction bases with no gene match: 13. Germline CDR1 SQVTM, CDR2 ANQGSEA. The CDR3 here is CSVEVGHFGGRYEQYF. The CDR3 bases are TGCAGCGTTGAAGTGGGGCATTTCGGGGGGAGGTACGAGCAGTACTTC.

This chain connects TRBV7-9 to TRBJ2-7; 14 bases map to TRBD2. Germline CDR1 SEHNR, CDR2 FQNEAQ (reference sequence). This CDR3 spans 15 amino acids. The junction had 4 bases not matched to a gene; V was cut back by 5 bases and J by 4 bases. CDR3 region: CASSEGLAGGYEQYF. CDR3 DNA: TGTGCCAGCAGCGAAGGACTAGCGGGAGGTTACGAGCAGTACTTC.

This chain links TRBV20-1 with TRBJ1-6; 10 nucleotides line up with TRBD1. The J call may be incorrect, as the DNA end agrees better with TRBJ2-5. This CDR3 comprises 14 residues. In germline, CDR1 is DFQATT, CDR2 SNEGSKA (reference sequence). The CDR3 spells CSAYDGTGVETQYF. The CDR3 DNA follows: TGCAGTGCTTACGACGGGACAGGGGTAGAGACCCAGTACTTC.

The chain recombines TRBV19 with TRBJ2-1; 8 bases line up with TRBD2. The CDR3 totals 16 residues. Looked up from germline, CDR1 is LNHDA and CDR2 is SQIVND (reference sequence). V gave up 7 bases and J gave up 4 bases; unmatched junction bases: 12. CDR3 in DNA: TGTGCCAGTACACCCGGGGTAGCGGGGACATACAATGAGCAGTTCTTC. Translation: CASTPGVAGTYNEQFF.

This clonotype showed up many times. The rearrangement links TRBV4-1 to TRBJ2-2; D is uncertain. V lost 5 bases and J lost 5, with 15 bases in between. This CDR3 spans 15 amino acids. From germline, CDR1 is MGHRA and CDR2 YSYEKL. CDR3 sequence: CASSSSSTGTGELFF. The CDR3 region has the DNA TGCGCCAGCAGCTCCTCGTCCACCGGTACCGGGGAGCTGTTTTTT.

The chain is built from TRBV7-3 and TRBJ1-1; TRBD1 matches 8 bases. Germline V gives CDR1 SGHTA, CDR2 FQGTGA. The CDR3 covers 17 residues. J gave up 1 base and V 4 bases, and 11 bases lay outside the gene matches. CDR3 nucleotide sequence: TGTGCCAGCAGCTCCTCAATACTGGGACAGGCGAACACTGAAGCTTTCTTT. Amino acid sequence: CASSSSILGQANTEAFF.

This sequence joins TRBV7-3 and TRBJ2-7, with TRBD2 matching over 14 bases. In germline, CDR1 is SGHTA, CDR2 FQGTGA. Trimming removed 5 bases from V and 6 bases from J; junction bases left unmatched: 0. The CDR3 is made up of 13 amino acids. The CDR3: CASSGLAGGEQYF. Written as DNA, the CDR3 is TGTGCCAGCAGCGGACTAGCGGGGGGCGAGCAGTACTTC.

This clonotype occurred many times. The chain combines TRBV24-1 with TRBJ1-2; unclear D gene. The V end lost 12 bases, the J end lost 2 bases, and 15 bases lay between the germline ends. This CDR3 is built from 13 residues. Germline assignment: CDR1 KGHDR and CDR2 SFDVKD. Here the CDR3 reads CAPPRLLNYGYTF. CDR3 nucleotide sequence: TGTGCCCCGCCCCGGCTCTTAAACTATGGCTACACCTTC.

This clonotype occurred many times. The DNA for the CDR3 is TGTGCCAGCAGCCCGCGCTCCCCGGGACCCCCTTACAATGAGCAGTTCTTC. Translation: CASSPRSPGPPYNEQFF. This chain uses TRBV11-2 with TRBJ2-1; TRBD1 or TRBD2 may be the D gene (5 bases each). This CDR3 spans 17 amino acids. From germline, CDR1 is SGHAT and CDR2 FQNNGV. V lost 5 bases and J lost 4, with 21 bases in between.

V usage is TRBV10-3 and J usage is TRBJ2-3; D gene uncertain. Trimming stripped 4 bases from V and 5 bases from J, with 4 bases between. Germline V gene sequence: CDR1 ENHRY, CDR2 SYGVKD. The CDR3 is 11 amino acids. The CDR3 DNA follows: TGTGCCATCAGTGCGGGAGATACGCAGTATTTT. It encodes CAISAGDTQYF.

The table lists this clonotype with many counts. This chain uses TRBV20-1 with TRBJ2-3, with 8 bases lining up with TRBD2. The CDR3 loop spans 15 amino acids. The J segment lost 3 bases and the V segment lost 1 base, leaving 6 bases of the junction unmatched. Germline lookup yields CDR1 DFQATT and CDR2 SNEGSKA (reference sequence). CDR3 residues: CSARVTGGRTDTQYF. In DNA, the CDR3 is TGCAGTGCTAGAGTAACGGGGGGGCGGACAGATACGCAGTATTTT.

In this sample, this clonotype turned up a few times. The J gene is TRBJ2-7, the V gene TRBV15, with D tentatively TRBD1 (6 bases). Germline V gene lookup returns CDR1 LNHNV and CDR2 YYDKDF (reference sequence). The V end was cut by 0 bases, the J end by 3 bases, with 12 bases between. This CDR3 is built from 15 residues. The CDR3 protein is CATSRETGSVYEQYF. In DNA, the CDR3 is TGTGCCACCAGCAGAGAGACAGGTAGTGTCTACGAGCAGTACTTC.

The chain is built from TRBV7-9 and TRBJ1-2, with a tentative D call TRBD1 (5 bases). Trimming shortened V by 5 bases and J by 12 bases, and 19 bases separated the two germline ends. The germline V gene has CDR1 SEHNR and CDR2 FQNEAQ (reference sequence). The CDR3 spans 13 residues. The CDR3 protein is CASSLGVDSGNTF. Written as DNA, the CDR3 is TGTGCCAGCAGCCTAGGGGTCGACTCTGGAAACACCTTC.